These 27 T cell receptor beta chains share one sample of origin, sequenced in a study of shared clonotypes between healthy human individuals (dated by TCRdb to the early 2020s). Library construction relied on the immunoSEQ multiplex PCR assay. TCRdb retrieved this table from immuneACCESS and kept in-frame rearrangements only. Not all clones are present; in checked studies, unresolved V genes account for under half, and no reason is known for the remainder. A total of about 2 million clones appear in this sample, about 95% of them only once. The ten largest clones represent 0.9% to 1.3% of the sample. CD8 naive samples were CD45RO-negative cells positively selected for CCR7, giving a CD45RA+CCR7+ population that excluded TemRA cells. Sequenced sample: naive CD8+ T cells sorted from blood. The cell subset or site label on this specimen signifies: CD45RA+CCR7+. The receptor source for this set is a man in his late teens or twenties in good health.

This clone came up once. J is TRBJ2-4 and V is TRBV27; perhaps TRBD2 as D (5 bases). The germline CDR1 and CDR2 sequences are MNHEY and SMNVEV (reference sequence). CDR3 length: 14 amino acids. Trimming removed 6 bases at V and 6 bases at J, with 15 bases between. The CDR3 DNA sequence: TGTGCCAGCAGGATGGCCTACGAGGGAAACATTCAGTACTTC. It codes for CASRMAYEGNIQYF.

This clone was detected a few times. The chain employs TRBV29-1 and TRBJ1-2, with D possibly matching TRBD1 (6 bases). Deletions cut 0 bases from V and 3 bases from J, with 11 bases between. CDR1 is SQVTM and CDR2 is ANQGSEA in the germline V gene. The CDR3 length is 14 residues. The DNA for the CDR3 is TGCAGCGTTGAAGATCGTGCAGGGGACTATGGCTACACCTTC. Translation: CSVEDRAGDYGYTF.

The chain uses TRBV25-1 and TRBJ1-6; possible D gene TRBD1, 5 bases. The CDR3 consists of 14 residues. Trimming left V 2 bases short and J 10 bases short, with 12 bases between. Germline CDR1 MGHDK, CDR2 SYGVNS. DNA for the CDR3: TGTGCCAGCAGTGAACGGAGTGGGACCTCACCCCTCCACTTT. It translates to CASSERSGTSPLHF.

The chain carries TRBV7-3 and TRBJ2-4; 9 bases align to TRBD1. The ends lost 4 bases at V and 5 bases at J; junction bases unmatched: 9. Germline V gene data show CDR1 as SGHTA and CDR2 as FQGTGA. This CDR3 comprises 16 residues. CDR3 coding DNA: TGTGCCAGCAGCTCTGCGGGGACAGGGAGTCAAAACATTCAGTACTTC. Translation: CASSSAGTGSQNIQYF.

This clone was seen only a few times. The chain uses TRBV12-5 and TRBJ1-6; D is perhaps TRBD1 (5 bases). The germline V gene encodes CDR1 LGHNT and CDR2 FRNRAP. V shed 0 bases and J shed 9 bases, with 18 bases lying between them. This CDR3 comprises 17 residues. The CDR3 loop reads CASGLVRSRDQGSPLHF. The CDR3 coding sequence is TGTGCTAGTGGTTTGGTACGTTCGAGGGACCAGGGTTCACCCCTCCACTTT. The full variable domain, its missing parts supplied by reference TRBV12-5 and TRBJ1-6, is DARVTQTPRHKVTEMGQEVTMRCQPILGHNTVFWYRQTMMQGLELLAYFRNRAPLDDSGMPKDRFSAEMPDATLATLKIQPSEPRDSAVYFCASGLVRSRDQGSPLHFGNGTRLTVT.

The CDR3 is CGVKRRAEGTNEKLFF. The CDR3 nucleotides are TGTGGCGTAAAACGTCGGGCAGAGGGAACTAATGAAAAACTGTTTTTT. The V gene is TRBV28, the J gene TRBJ1-4; D is unresolved. The germline V gene has CDR1 MDHEN and CDR2 SYDVKM. The CDR3 extends over 16 amino acids.

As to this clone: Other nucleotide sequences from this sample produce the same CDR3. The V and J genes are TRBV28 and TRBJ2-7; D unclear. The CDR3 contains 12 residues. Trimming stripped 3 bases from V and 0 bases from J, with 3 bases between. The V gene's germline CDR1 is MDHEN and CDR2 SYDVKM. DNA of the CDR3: TGTGCCAGCAGTTTGTTCTCCTACGAGCAGTACTTC. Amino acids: CASSLFSYEQYF.

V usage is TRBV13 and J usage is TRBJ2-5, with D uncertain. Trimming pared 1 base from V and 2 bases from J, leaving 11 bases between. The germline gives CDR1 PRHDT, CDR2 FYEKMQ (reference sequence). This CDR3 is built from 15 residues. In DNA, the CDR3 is TGTGCCAGCAGCTTAGTGGGATCCACACAAGAGACCCAGTACTTC. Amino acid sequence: CASSLVGSTQETQYF.

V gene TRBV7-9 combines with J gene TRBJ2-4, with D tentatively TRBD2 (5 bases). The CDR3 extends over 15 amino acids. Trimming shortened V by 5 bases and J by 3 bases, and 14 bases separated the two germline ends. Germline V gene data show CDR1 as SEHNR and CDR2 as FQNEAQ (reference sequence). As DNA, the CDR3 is TGTGCCAGCAGCCCCCTCCGGGATGACAAAAACATTCAGTACTTC. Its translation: CASSPLRDDKNIQYF.

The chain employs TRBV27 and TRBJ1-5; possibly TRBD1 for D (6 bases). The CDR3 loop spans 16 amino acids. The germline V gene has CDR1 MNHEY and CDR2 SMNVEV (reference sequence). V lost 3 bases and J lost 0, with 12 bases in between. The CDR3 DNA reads TGTGCCAGCAGTTTCCGGGACACCCATAGCAATCAGCCCCAGCATTTT. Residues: CASSFRDTHSNQPQHF.

DNA of the CDR3: TGTGCCAGCAGCAAGGGACGAGAGCAGTACTTC. Translation gives CASSKGREQYF. The rearrangement uses TRBV6-1 and TRBJ2-7; D is perhaps TRBD1 or TRBD2 (5 bases each). CDR1 and CDR2 (germline): MNHNS, SASEGT. Trimming stripped 6 bases from V and 7 bases from J, with 10 bases between. CDR3 length equals 11 residues.

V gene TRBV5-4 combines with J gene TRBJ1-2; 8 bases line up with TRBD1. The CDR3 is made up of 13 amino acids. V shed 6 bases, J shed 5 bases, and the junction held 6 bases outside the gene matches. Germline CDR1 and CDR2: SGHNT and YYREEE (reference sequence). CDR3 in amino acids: CASNEQGDYGYTF. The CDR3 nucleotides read TGTGCCAGCAATGAACAGGGGGATTATGGCTACACCTTC.

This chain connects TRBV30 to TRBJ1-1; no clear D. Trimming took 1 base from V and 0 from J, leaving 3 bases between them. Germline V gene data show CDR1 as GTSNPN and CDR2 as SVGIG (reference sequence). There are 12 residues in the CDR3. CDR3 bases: TGTGCCTGGAGTGATATGAACACTGAAGCTTTCTTT. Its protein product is CAWSDMNTEAFF.

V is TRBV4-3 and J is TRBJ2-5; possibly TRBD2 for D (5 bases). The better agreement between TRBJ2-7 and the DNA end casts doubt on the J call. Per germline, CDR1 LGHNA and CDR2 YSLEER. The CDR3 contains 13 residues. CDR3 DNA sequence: TGCGCCAGCAGCCAGGGATCTAGCACCGAGCAGTACTTC. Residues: CASSQGSSTEQYF.

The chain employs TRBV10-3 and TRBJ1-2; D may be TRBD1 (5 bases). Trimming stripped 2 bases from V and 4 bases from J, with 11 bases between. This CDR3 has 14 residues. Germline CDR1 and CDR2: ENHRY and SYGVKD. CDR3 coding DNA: TGTGCCATCAGTGAGACTGGGGGGTCCTATGGCTACACCTTC. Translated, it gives CAISETGGSYGYTF.

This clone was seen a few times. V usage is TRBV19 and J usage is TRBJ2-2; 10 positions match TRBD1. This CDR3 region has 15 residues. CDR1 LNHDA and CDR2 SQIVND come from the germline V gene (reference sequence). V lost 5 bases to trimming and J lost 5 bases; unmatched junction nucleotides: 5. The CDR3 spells CASSRTGGLTGELFF. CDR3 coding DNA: TGTGCCAGTAGTCGGACAGGGGGGCTGACCGGGGAGCTGTTTTTT.

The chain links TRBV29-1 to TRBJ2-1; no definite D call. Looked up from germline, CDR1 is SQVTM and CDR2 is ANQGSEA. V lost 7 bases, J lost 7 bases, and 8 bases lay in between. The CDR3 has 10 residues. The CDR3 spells CSAQLNEQFF. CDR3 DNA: TGCAGCGCCCAACTAAATGAGCAGTTCTTC.

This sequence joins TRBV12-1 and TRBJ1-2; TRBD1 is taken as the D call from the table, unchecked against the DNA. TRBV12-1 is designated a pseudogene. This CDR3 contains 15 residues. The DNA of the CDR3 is TGTGCCAGCAGCCCCAGGAGCAGGGCCGACTATGGCTACACCTTC. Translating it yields CASSPRSRADYGYTF.

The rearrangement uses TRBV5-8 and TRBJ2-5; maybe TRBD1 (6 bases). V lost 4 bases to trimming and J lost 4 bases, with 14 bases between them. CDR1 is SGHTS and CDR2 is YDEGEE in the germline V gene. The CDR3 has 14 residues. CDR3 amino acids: CASSQGSGRETQYF. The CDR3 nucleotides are TGTGCCAGCAGCCAGGGGTCAGGGCGAGAGACCCAGTACTTC.

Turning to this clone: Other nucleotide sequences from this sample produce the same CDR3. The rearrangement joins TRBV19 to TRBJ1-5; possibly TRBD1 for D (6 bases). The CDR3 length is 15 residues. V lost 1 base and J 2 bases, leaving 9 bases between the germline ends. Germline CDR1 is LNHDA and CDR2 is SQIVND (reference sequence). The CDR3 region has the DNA TGTGCCAGTAGTATAGTACAGGGTGGCAATCAGCCCCAGCATTTT. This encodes CASSIVQGGNQPQHF.

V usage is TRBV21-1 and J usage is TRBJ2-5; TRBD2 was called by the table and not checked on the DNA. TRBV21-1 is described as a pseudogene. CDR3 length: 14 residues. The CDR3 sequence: CSTGWRVPQETQYF. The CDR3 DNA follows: TGTTCTACCGGGTGGAGGGTTCCCCAAGAGACCCAGTACTTC.

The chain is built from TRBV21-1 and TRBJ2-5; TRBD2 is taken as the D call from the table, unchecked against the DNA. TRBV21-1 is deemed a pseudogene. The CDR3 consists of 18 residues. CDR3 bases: TGTGCCAGCAGCAACCGACCTGGCGGCCCCTCTGGTCTGGAGACCCAGTACTTC. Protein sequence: CASSNRPGGPSGLETQYF.

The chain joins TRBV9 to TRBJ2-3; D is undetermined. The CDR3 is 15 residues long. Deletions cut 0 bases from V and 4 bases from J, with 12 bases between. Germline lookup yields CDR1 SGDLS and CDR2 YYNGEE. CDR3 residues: CASSVGSKLPDTQYF. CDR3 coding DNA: TGTGCCAGCAGCGTAGGATCAAAGCTCCCAGATACGCAGTATTTT.

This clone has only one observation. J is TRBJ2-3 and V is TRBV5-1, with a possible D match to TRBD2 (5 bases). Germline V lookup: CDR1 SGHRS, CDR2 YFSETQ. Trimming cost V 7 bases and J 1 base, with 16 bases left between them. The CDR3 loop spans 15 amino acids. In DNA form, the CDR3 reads TGCGCCAGCGCACGAGAGCGGATTGGCACAGATACGCAGTATTTT. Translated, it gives CASARERIGTDTQYF.

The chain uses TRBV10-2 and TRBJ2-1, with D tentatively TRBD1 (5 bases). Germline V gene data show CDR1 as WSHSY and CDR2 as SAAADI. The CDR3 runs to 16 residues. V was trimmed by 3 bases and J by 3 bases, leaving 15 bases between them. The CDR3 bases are TGCGCCAGCAGTGAATTGAAGGGCAGGGACTACAATGAGCAGTTCTTC. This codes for CASSELKGRDYNEQFF.

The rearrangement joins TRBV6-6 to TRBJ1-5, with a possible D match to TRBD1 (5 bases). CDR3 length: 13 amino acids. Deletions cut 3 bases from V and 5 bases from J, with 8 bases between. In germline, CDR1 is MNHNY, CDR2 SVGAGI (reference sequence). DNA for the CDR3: TGTGCCAGCAGTTATCCGGGGGATCAGCCCCAGCATTTT. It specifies CASSYPGDQPQHF.

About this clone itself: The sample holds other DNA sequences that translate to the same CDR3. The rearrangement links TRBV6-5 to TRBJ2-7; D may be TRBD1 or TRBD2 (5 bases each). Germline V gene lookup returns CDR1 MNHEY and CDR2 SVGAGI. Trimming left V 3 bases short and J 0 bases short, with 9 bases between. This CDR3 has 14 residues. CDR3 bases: TGTGCCAGCAGTTATGGGGGTTTCTCCTACGAGCAGTACTTC. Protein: CASSYGGFSYEQYF.